These 9 T cell receptor beta chains originate from one sample sequenced in a study of blood T cell repertoires in COVID-19. Repertoires were generated with immunoSEQ multiplex PCR, while TCRdb's copy carries only in-frame clones and drops some. This sample has around 300,000 clones, with more than 80% found just once. Sequenced sample: peripheral blood. The receptor source for this set is a woman aged 25 to 39 with active or convalescent COVID-19.

This chain connects TRBV19 to TRBJ1-2, with D possibly being TRBD1 (5 bases). Trimming took off 3 bases at V and 3 bases at J, with 8 bases between the two ends. Looked up from germline, CDR1 is LNHDA and CDR2 is SQIVND (reference sequence). This CDR3 is 13 amino acids long. The CDR3 DNA sequence: TGTGCCAGTAGTATCCAGGGATACTATGGCTACACCTTC. Translated, it gives CASSIQGYYGYTF.

J is TRBJ2-7 and V is TRBV6-1, with 9 bases identical to TRBD1. V shed 2 bases, J shed 0 bases, and the junction held 5 bases outside the gene matches. This CDR3 region has 16 residues. Germline loops: CDR1 MNHNS, CDR2 SASEGT. In nucleotides, the CDR3 is TGTGCCAGCAGTGAAAGCGGGACAGGGCCCTCCTACGAGCAGTACTTC. It is translated as CASSESGTGPSYEQYF.

V usage is TRBV6-6 and J usage is TRBJ2-2; D possibly corresponds to TRBD1 (7 bases). CDR1 and CDR2 from the germline V gene are MNHNY and SVGAGI (reference sequence). CDR3 length: 14 residues. V gave up 8 bases and J gave up 7 bases, with 17 bases separating them. Here the CDR3 DNA reads TGTGCCAGCGGGGAGACAGGGACTGGCGGGGAGCTGTTTTTT. This sequence encodes CASGETGTGGELFF.

The chain joins TRBV5-6 to TRBJ2-1; 10 bases align to TRBD1. Trimming cost V 2 bases and J 3 bases; bases outside gene matches: 8. This CDR3 has 17 amino acids. Looked up from germline, CDR1 is SGHDT and CDR2 is YYEEEE. CDR3 loop: CASSFRVGTGVYNEQFF. CDR3 sequence (DNA): TGTGCCAGCAGCTTCAGGGTTGGGACAGGGGTCTACAATGAGCAGTTCTTC.

The rearrangement links TRBV21-1 to TRBJ2-4; the table names TRBD1, a call not compared with the DNA. TRBV21-1 is labeled a pseudogene. This CDR3 has 15 residues. The CDR3 is CASSKARNRKNIQYF. The CDR3 coding sequence is TGTGCCAGCAGCAAAGCCAGGAACAGAAAAAACATTCAGTACTTC.

The V and J genes are TRBV5-1 and TRBJ2-1; 9 positions match TRBD1. The CDR3 has 18 residues. Germline V gene lookup returns CDR1 SGHRS and CDR2 YFSETQ. V trimming: 2 bases; J trimming: 6 bases; junction bases outside the gene matches: 15. CDR3: CASSFYSGTGKFGNEQFF. The DNA of the CDR3 is TGCGCCAGCAGCTTCTATTCCGGGACAGGGAAATTCGGCAATGAGCAGTTCTTC.

The chain is built from TRBV7-9 and TRBJ1-4; tentatively, D is TRBD1 (5 bases). V was shortened by 8 bases and J by 4 bases, with 17 bases between the two germline ends. Germline V lookup: CDR1 SEHNR, CDR2 FQNEAQ (reference sequence). The CDR3 extends over 15 amino acids. The CDR3 spells CASQMARGFNEKLFF. CDR3 coding DNA: TGTGCCAGCCAGATGGCTAGGGGTTTTAATGAAAAACTGTTTTTT. The full variable domain, in which reference TRBV7-9 and TRBJ1-4 provide the parts outside the CDR3, is DTGVSQNPRHKITKRGQNVTFRCDPISEHNRLYWYRQTLGQGPEFLTYFQNEAQLEKSRLLSDRFSAERPKGSFSTLEIQRTEQGDSAMYLCASQMARGFNEKLFFGSGTQLSVL.

The chain is built from TRBV18 and TRBJ1-6, with unresolved D. Trimming removed 3 bases at V and 7 bases at J, with 7 bases between. Germline CDR1 is KGHSH and CDR2 is LQKENI. The CDR3 totals 13 residues. CDR3 residues: CASSPLDNSPLHF. CDR3 nucleotide sequence: TGTGCCAGCTCACCTCTAGACAATTCACCCCTCCACTTT. Complete variable domain (other parts from reference TRBV18 and TRBJ1-6): NAGVMQNPRHLVRRRGQEARLRCSPMKGHSHVYWYRQLPEEGLKFMVYLQKENIIDESGMPKERFSAEFPKEGPSILRIQQVVRGDSAAYFCASSPLDNSPLHFGNGTRLTVT.

The chain links TRBV27 to TRBJ1-2; D not resolved. V lost 3 bases, J lost 1 base, and 6 bases lay in between. This CDR3 has 13 amino acids. Germline CDR1 is MNHEY and CDR2 is SMNVEV (reference sequence). This chain's CDR3 is CASSFSGNYGYTF. In DNA form, the CDR3 reads TGTGCCAGCAGTTTCTCCGGTAACTATGGCTACACCTTC.